One and the same sample provided the 8 T cell receptor beta chains below, sequenced in a study of human versus mouse CDR3 diversity and MHC coevolution (dated by TCRdb to 2016 to 2017). Libraries were built with the immunoSEQ multiplex PCR assay. In TCRdb, the immuneACCESS table is reduced to in-frame sequences with V and J assigned. These tables do not hold every clone; where another copy was compared, an unresolved V gene accounts for under half, and the others remain unexplained. For this sample the table gives about 81,000 clones, of which just under 95% were detected only once. The leading ten clones occupy 1.3% to 1.5% of the sample. Specimen: naive CD4+ T cells from blood. The label giving this sample's cell subset or site can be read as: CD45RO-negative CD62L-positive naive CD4 T cells. The receptor source for this set is a person aged 25 to 69 in good health.

J is TRBJ2-7 and V is TRBV7-3, with 11 nucleotides matching TRBD2. The V and J ends lost 4 bases and 0 bases, in that order; junction bases with no gene match: 8. CDR1 and CDR2 (germline): SGHTA, FQGTGA. This CDR3 spans 17 amino acids. The CDR3 DNA reads TGTGCCAGCAGCTCCCCAGCTGGGACTAGCGGCTCCTACGAGCAGTACTTC. It yields the protein CASSSPAGTSGSYEQYF.

This clone has just a few counts. The junction shows a germline mismatch at one end, possibly a read error. V and J are TRBV5-4 and TRBJ2-7, with 13 bases fitting TRBD2. Germline loops: CDR1 SGHNT, CDR2 YYREEE (reference sequence). This CDR3 is 15 amino acids long. The CDR3 nucleotides are TGTGCCAGCAGCTTAAATGGACTAGCGGGGGTCCCCTCCGGCTTC. Its protein is CASSLNGLAGVPSGF.

The chain links TRBV4-3 to TRBJ1-1, with 8 bases matching TRBD1. Germline CDR1 LGHNA, CDR2 YSLEER. The V segment lost 3 bases and the J segment 1 base; nucleotides outside the gene matches: 4. This CDR3 contains 15 residues. In DNA form, the CDR3 reads TGCGCCAGCAGCCACCTTGGACAGGGGAACACTGAAGCTTTCTTT. It encodes CASSHLGQGNTEAFF.

The rearrangement uses TRBV19 and TRBJ2-5; a possible D gene is TRBD2 (5 bases). Trimming pared 7 bases from V and 1 base from J, leaving 10 bases between. This CDR3 is 13 amino acids long. The V gene's germline CDR1 is LNHDA and CDR2 SQIVND (reference sequence). Here the CDR3 reads CASIGLAQETQYF. The CDR3 region has the DNA TGTGCCAGTATAGGACTGGCCCAAGAGACCCAGTACTTC.

The chain joins TRBV27 to TRBJ1-4; D ambiguous. This CDR3 is 15 amino acids long. Germline loops: CDR1 MNHEY, CDR2 SMNVEV (reference sequence). V dropped 5 bases and J dropped 6 bases, with 16 bases sitting between them. The CDR3 DNA sequence: TGTGCCAGCAGTAGGTGGGAGGCAGTCGATGAAAAACTGTTTTTT. This gives the protein CASSRWEAVDEKLFF.

This chain joins TRBV13 and TRBJ2-1, with D hard to call. This CDR3 has 16 residues. Germline CDR1 and CDR2: PRHDT and FYEKMQ (reference sequence). V was trimmed by 1 base and J by 6 bases, leaving 16 bases between them. The chain's CDR3 is CASSLDSAVKSNEQFF. CDR3 coding DNA: TGTGCCAGCAGCTTAGATTCGGCGGTTAAAAGCAATGAGCAGTTCTTC.

V gene TRBV5-1 combines with J gene TRBJ2-2; TRBD1 matches 9 bases. This CDR3 spans 15 amino acids. Germline CDR1 and CDR2: SGHRS and YFSETQ. V was pared by 4 bases and J by 5 bases, with 6 bases of the junction left unmatched. DNA for the CDR3: TGCGCCAGCAGCACGGGACAGGGAGGGACCGGGGAGCTGTTTTTT. Amino acid sequence: CASSTGQGGTGELFF.

The rearrangement links TRBV7-2 to TRBJ1-1; maybe TRBD1 (5 bases). Germline-derived CDR1 and CDR2 are SGHTA and FQGNSA. V shed 1 base and J shed 5 bases, with 11 bases lying between them. The CDR3 sequence is 14 residues long. The chain's CDR3 is CASSLDAGLTEAFF. CDR3 coding DNA: TGTGCCAGCAGCTTAGACGCGGGGCTGACTGAAGCTTTCTTT.